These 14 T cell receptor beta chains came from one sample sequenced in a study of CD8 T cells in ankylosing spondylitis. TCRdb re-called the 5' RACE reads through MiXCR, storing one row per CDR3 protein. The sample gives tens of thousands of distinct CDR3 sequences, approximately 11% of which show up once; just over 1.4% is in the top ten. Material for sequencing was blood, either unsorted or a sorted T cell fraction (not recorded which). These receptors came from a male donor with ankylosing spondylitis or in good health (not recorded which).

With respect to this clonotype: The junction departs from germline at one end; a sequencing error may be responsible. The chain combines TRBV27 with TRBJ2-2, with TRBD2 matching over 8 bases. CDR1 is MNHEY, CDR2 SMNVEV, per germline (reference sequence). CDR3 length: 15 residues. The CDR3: CASSLLTSDTGELLF. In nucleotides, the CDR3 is TGTGCCAGCAGTTTATTGACTAGCGATACCGGGGAGCTGCTTTTT.

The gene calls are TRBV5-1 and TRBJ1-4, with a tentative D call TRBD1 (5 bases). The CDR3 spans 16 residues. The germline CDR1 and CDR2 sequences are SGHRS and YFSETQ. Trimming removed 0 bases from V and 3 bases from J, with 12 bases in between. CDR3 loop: CASSLDTMGANEKLFF. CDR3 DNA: TGCGCCAGCAGCTTGGACACCATGGGGGCTAATGAAAAACTGTTTTTT. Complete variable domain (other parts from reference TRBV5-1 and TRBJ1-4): KAGVTQTPRYLIKTRGQQVTLSCSPISGHRSVSWYQQTPGQGLQFLFEYFSETQRNKGNFPGRFSGRQFSNSRSEMNVSTLELGDSALYLCASSLDTMGANEKLFFGSGTQLSVL.

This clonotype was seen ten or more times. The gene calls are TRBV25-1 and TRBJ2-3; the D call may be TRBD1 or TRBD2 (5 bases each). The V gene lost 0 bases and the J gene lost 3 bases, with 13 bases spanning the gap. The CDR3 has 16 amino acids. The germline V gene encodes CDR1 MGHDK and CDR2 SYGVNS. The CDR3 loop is CASSEYKGTQTDTQYF. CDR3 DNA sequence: TGTGCCAGCAGTGAATATAAGGGGACCCAAACAGATACGCAGTATTTT.

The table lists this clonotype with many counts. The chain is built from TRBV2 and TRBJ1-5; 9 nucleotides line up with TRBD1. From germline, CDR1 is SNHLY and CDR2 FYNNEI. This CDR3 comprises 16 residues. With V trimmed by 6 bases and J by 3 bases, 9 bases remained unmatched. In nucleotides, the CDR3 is TGTGCCAGCAGGCCCCACAGGGGGCCCTCCAATCAGCCCCAGCATTTT. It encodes CASRPHRGPSNQPQHF. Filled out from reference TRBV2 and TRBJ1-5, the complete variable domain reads EPEVTQTPSHQVTQMGQEVILRCVPISNHLYFYWYRQILGQKVEFLVSFYNNEISEKSEIFDDQFSVERPDGSNFTLKIRSTKLEDSAMYFCASRPHRGPSNQPQHFGDGTRLSIL.

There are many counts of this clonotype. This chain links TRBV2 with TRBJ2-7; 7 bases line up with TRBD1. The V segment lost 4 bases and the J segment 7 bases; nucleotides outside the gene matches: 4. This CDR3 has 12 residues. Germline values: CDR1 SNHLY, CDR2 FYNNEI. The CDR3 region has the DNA TGTGCCAGCAGTGTGACAGGGAAAGAGCAGTACTTC. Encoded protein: CASSVTGKEQYF.

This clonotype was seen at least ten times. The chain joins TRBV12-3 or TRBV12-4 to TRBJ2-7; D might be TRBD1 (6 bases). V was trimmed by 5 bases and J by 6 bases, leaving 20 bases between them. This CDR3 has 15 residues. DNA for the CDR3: TGTGCCAGCAGTCCCATCCAGGGGATGTCCCCCGAGCAGTACTTC. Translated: CASSPIQGMSPEQYF.

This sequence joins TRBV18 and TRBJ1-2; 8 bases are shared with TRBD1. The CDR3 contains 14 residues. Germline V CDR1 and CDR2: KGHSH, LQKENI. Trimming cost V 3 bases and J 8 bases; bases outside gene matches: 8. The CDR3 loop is CASSPGQGAHGYTF. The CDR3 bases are TGTGCCAGCTCACCGGGCCAGGGGGCGCACGGCTACACCTTC.

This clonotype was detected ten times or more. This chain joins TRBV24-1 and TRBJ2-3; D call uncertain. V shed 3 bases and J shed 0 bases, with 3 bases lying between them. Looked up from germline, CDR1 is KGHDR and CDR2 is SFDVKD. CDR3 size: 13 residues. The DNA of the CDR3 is TGTGCCACCAGTGATGCCAGCACAGATACGCAGTATTTT. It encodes CATSDASTDTQYF.

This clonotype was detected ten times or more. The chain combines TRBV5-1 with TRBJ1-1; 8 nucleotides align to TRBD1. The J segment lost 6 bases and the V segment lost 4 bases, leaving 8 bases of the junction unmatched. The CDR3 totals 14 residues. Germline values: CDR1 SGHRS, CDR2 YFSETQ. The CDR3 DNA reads TGCGCCAGCAGCAGAAGGACAGGGTCATCTGAAGCTTTCTTT. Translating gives CASSRRTGSSEAFF. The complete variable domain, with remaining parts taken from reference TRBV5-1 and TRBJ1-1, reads KAGVTQTPRYLIKTRGQQVTLSCSPISGHRSVSWYQQTPGQGLQFLFEYFSETQRNKGNFPGRFSGRQFSNSRSEMNVSTLELGDSALYLCASSRRTGSSEAFFGQGTRLTVV.

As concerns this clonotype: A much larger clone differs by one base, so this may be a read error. The CDR3 DNA reads as TGTGCCAGCAGGAGAGGGGGCACCGGGGAGCTGTTTTTT. It yields the protein CASRRGGTGELFF. The V and J genes are TRBV2 and TRBJ2-2, with D maybe TRBD1 (6 bases). V lost 6 bases to trimming and J lost 4 bases, with 9 bases between them. There are 13 residues in the CDR3. Germline lookup yields CDR1 SNHLY and CDR2 FYNNEI.

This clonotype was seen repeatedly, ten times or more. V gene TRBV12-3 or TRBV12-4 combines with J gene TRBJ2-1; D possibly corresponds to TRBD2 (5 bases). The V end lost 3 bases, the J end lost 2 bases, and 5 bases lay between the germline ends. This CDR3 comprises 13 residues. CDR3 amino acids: CASSFGTYNEQFF. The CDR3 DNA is TGTGCCAGCAGTTTCGGGACCTACAATGAGCAGTTCTTC.

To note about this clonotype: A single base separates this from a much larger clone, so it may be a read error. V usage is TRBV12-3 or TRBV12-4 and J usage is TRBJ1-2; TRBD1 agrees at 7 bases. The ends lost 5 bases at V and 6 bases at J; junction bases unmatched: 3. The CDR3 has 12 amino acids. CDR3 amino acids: CASSVQGDGYTF. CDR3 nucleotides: TGTGCCAGCAGTGTCCAGGGGGATGGCTACACCTTC.

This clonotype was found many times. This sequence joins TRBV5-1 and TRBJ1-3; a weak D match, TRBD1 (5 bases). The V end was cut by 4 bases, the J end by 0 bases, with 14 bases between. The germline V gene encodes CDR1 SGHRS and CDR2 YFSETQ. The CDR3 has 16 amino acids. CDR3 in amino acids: CASSRDSGNSGNTIYF. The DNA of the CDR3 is TGCGCCAGCAGCCGGGACTCCGGGAACTCTGGAAACACCATATATTTT.

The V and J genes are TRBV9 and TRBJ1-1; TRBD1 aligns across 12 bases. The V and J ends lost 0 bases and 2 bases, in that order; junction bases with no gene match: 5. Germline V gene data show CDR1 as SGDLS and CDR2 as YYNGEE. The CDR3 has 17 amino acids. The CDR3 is CASSVASGQGANTEAFF. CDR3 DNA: TGTGCCAGCAGCGTAGCTTCGGGACAGGGGGCTAACACTGAAGCTTTCTTT.